Listed below are T cell receptor beta chains from one sample, sequenced in a study of blood T cell repertoires in COVID-19. Some clones are missing from TCRdb's copy, which holds only in-frame ones; the method was immunoSEQ multiplex PCR. Among about 310,000 clones listed, 89% were seen once. Sequencing used PBMCs or T cells enriched from blood (not recorded which). The receptor set was obtained from a woman aged 40-49 years who had recovered from COVID-19. The CDR3 runs from the conserved cysteine through the conserved F or W. A D gene is named only where the DNA matches it firmly. A clone size is listed for some rows: how often the clone was seen (once, few, many), or a class if it is expanded.

>TRBJ1-2|TRBD1|TRBV5-5|.
CASSTGAGYTF
TGTGCCAGCAGTACAGGGGCTGGCTACACCTTC
>TRBJ1-5|.|TRBV14|.
CASSQTGWNQPQHF
TGTGCCAGCAGCCAAACCGGGTGGAATCAGCCCCAGCATTTT
>TRBJ2-7|TRBD1|TRBV28|.
CASSLKFGTGLYEQYF
TGTGCCAGCAGTTTAAAGTTCGGGACAGGGCTCTACGAGCAGTACTTC
>TRBJ1-3|.|TRBV15|.
CATSVSRGASSGNTIYF
TGTGCCACCAGCGTATCTCGGGGGGCATCCTCTGGAAACACCATATATTTT
>TRBJ2-2|.|TRBV30|once
CAWPHTGELFF
TGTGCCTGGCCCCATACCGGGGAGCTGTTTTTT
>TRBJ2-1|.|TRBV5-1|.
CASSPAGSSYNEQFF
TGCGCCAGCAGCCCGGCGGGGAGCTCCTACAATGAGCAGTTCTTC
>TRBJ2-1|TRBD2|TRBV6-2/TRBV6-3|.
CASSYVLAAEQFF
TGTGCCAGCAGTTACGTACTAGCGGCTGAGCAGTTCTTC
>TRBJ2-1|TRBD2|TRBV4-2|.
CASSPRRGRERTNEQFF
TGTGCCAGCAGCCCCCGCAGAGGGCGGGAGCGTACCAATGAGCAGTTCTTC
>TRBJ1-1|.|TRBV5-1|.
CASSLVFVAVHPPSVAEAFF
TGCGCCAGCAGCTTGGTCTTTGTGGCAGTCCATCCTCCGTCCGTCGCTGAAGCTTTCTTT
>TRBJ2-5|TRBD2|TRBV29-1|.
CSGRGGGTQYF
TGCAGCGGAAGGGGCGGGGGGACCCAGTACTTC
>TRBJ1-2|.|TRBV3-1/TRBV3-2|few
CASSHGYGYTF
TGTGCCAGCAGCCACGGCTATGGCTACACCTTC
>TRBJ2-2|TRBD1|TRBV9|.
CASSGGQGNTGELFF
TGTGCCAGCAGCGGGGGACAGGGGAACACCGGGGAGCTGTTTTTT
>TRBJ2-3|TRBD2|TRBV19|once
CASSTLAGGSSTDTQYF
TGTGCCAGTAGTACCCTAGCGGGAGGATCTAGCACAGATACGCAGTATTTT
>TRBJ2-4|TRBD1|TRBV5-1|.
CASSAGTGDHIQYF
TGCGCCAGCAGCGCCGGGACAGGGGACCACATTCAGTACTTC
>TRBJ2-5|TRBD2|TRBV30|.
CAWSRAFTSGYQETQYF
TGTGCCTGGAGTCGCGCGTTTACTAGCGGCTACCAAGAGACCCAGTACTTC
>TRBJ2-7|.|TRBV7-8|.
CASSPPQASSYEQYF
TGTGCCAGCAGCCCCCCACAGGCTAGCTCCTACGAGCAGTACTTC
>TRBJ2-7|TRBD2|TRBV5-8|.
CASSSGTSSPYEQYF
TGTGCCAGCAGCTCTGGGACTAGCAGCCCCTACGAGCAGTACTTC
>TRBJ2-1|.|TRBV24-1|.
CATSDFAGQSNNEQFF
TGTGCCACCAGTGATTTTGCGGGACAGAGCAACAATGAGCAGTTCTTC
>TRBJ1-1|.|TRBV11-1|.
CASSFGGTPEAFF
TGTGCCAGCAGCTTTGGGGGGACCCCGGAAGCTTTCTTT
>TRBJ2-7|TRBD2|TRBV6-5|.
CASRKGLAGYEQYF
TGTGCCAGCAGAAAGGGACTAGCGGGATACGAGCAGTACTTC
>TRBJ2-7|.|TRBV25-1|.
CASSESRARGYEQYF
TGTGCCAGCAGTGAATCAAGGGCTCGGGGTTACGAGCAGTACTTC
>TRBJ2-3|TRBD1|TRBV10-1|once
CASSVEQGRTQYF
TGCGCCAGCAGTGTGGAACAGGGGCGCACGCAGTATTTT
>TRBJ2-7|TRBD2|TRBV7-3|.
CASSLSLAGVHEQYF
TGTGCCAGCAGCTTATCCCTAGCGGGGGTCCACGAGCAGTACTTC
>TRBJ2-3|.|TRBV19|.
CASSMMRGTDTQYF
TGTGCCAGTAGTATGATGAGGGGCACAGATACGCAGTATTTT
>TRBJ2-2|.|TRBV25-1|.
CASSPWGAGELFF
TGTGCCAGCAGTCCCTGGGGGGCCGGGGAGCTGTTTTTT
>TRBJ2-3|TRBD2|TRBV2|.
CASAFTSGSRTDTQYF
TGTGCCAGCGCGTTTACTAGCGGGAGTCGCACAGATACGCAGTATTTT
>TRBJ1-2|.|TRBV30|.
CAWSGKGVGYGYTF
TGTGCCTGGAGTGGAAAAGGGGTAGGATATGGCTACACCTTC
>TRBJ2-7|.|TRBV7-2|.
CASSSGLTAEQYF
TGTGCCAGCAGCAGCGGGCTCACAGCCGAGCAGTACTTC
>TRBJ2-7|TRBD1|TRBV3-1/TRBV3-2|.
CASSQLGQGGYEQYF
TGTGCCAGCAGCCAACTCGGACAGGGTGGGTACGAGCAGTACTTC
>TRBJ2-1|.|TRBV6-2/TRBV6-3|.
CASSFPGADNEQFF
TGTGCCAGCAGTTTTCCAGGGGCCGACAATGAGCAGTTCTTC
>TRBJ2-7|TRBD2|TRBV19|.
CASSAGLVYEQYF
TGTGCCAGTAGTGCAGGACTAGTTTACGAGCAGTACTTC
>TRBJ2-1|TRBD2|TRBV25-1|once
CASRLAGGNEGGEQFF
TGTGCCAGCAGGCTAGCGGGGGGGAATGAAGGAGGTGAGCAGTTCTTC
>TRBJ1-2|.|TRBV3-1/TRBV3-2|.
CASSQQGSPYGYTF
TGTGCCAGCAGCCAGCAGGGGTCTCCGTATGGCTACACCTTC
>TRBJ2-2|.|TRBV7-2|.
CASSSTWGGGTGELFF
TGTGCCAGCAGCAGCACATGGGGGGGCGGCACCGGGGAGCTGTTTTTT
>TRBJ2-3|TRBD2|TRBV30|.
CARGGLIDTQYF
TGTGCGCGGGGGGGGCTGATAGATACGCAGTATTTT
>TRBJ1-3|TRBD1|TRBV19|.
CASSTQGAGGNTIYF
TGTGCCAGTAGCACTCAGGGGGCTGGTGGAAACACCATATATTTT
>TRBJ2-7|TRBD2|TRBV11-2|.
CASSLDASGYEQYF
TGTGCCAGCAGCTTAGATGCTAGCGGCTACGAGCAGTACTTC
>TRBJ2-1|TRBD1|TRBV19|few
CASTIRGQGAIYSYNEQFF
TGTGCCAGTACCATCCGGGGACAGGGGGCCATTTACTCCTACAATGAGCAGTTCTTC
>TRBJ1-2|TRBD1|TRBV11-3|.
CASSFSGTGPGDYGYTF
TGTGCCAGCAGCTTTTCCGGGACAGGGCCAGGGGACTATGGCTACACCTTC
>TRBJ2-7|.|TRBV28|.
CASSLPPGQGSHEQYF
TGTGCCAGCAGTTTACCCCCGGGGCAGGGGTCCCACGAGCAGTACTTC
>TRBJ2-7|.|TRBV4-1|once
CASSQDRGGADEQYF
TGCGCCAGCAGCCAAGACAGAGGGGGGGCCGACGAGCAGTACTTC
>TRBJ2-1|TRBD2|TRBV13|.
CASSFLTSGSNEQFF
TGTGCCAGCAGCTTTTTGACTAGCGGGAGCAATGAGCAGTTCTTC
>TRBJ1-2|TRBD1|TRBV30|.
CAWRLTGGNYGYTF
TGTGCCTGGAGGTTAACAGGGGGCAACTATGGCTACACCTTC
>TRBJ2-3|TRBD2|TRBV30|.
CAWSGLAGATDTQYF
TGTGCCTGGAGCGGACTAGCGGGAGCCACAGATACGCAGTATTTT
>TRBJ1-1|.|TRBV5-6|.
CASRGRFTEAFF
TGTGCCAGCAGGGGGCGGTTCACTGAAGCTTTCTTT
>TRBJ2-5|.|TRBV18|.
CASSPLRLVEETQYF
TGTGCCAGCTCACCCCTAAGACTAGTCGAAGAGACCCAGTACTTC
>TRBJ2-2|.|TRBV19|.
CASSLFSGTNTGELFF
TGTGCCAGTAGCCTATTTAGCGGAACGAACACCGGGGAGCTGTTTTTT
>TRBJ1-4|.|TRBV5-1|once
CASSRNGENEKLFF
TGCGCCAGCAGCCGAAACGGAGAGAATGAAAAACTGTTTTTT
>TRBJ2-7|.|TRBV7-8|.
CASSLTGGAYEQYF
TGTGCCAGCAGCTTAACAGGGGGGGCCTACGAGCAGTACTTC
>TRBJ1-4|.|TRBV28|.
CASSLLDIATNEKLFF
TGTGCCAGCAGTTTGTTGGACATTGCAACTAATGAAAAACTGTTTTTT